The source of this T cell receptor beta chain is a study of shared clonotypes between healthy human individuals (dated by TCRdb to the early 2020s). Study-wide context: A couple of women and a few men aged 18 to 49 years were included in the cohort. Libraries were prepared and TCR repertoires were sequenced by different laboratories using diverse techniques, in order to increase sequencing depth and limit assay-specific biases. To estimate repertoire size and how much clonotype sharing occurs between individuals, the study deeply sequenced the blood TCR repertoires of 5 or 6 healthy adults. Leukapheresis yielded between about 0.85 and 10 billion PBMCs per donor. For each donor, three plates each were used for CD4 naive and CD4 memory, two plates were used for CD8 naive, and one plate was used for CD8 memory.

This clone showed up just once. Its antigen is unknown. Nothing much larger sits one base from this clone, and base qualities are not available. TCR CDR3 regions were amplified from genomic DNA by multiplex PCR using the deep immunoSEQ assay. Extracted genomic DNA from each cell subset was distributed evenly across all wells of several immunoSEQ 96-well plates, and each plate was treated as a replicate. For sorted subsets, roughly 200 ng of genomic DNA, equivalent to around 29,000 T cell genomes, went into each replicate PCR. Purified libraries were measured with a Qubit 3.0 fluorometer, size-checked on a Bioanalyzer 2100, and measured again with the KAPA Library Quantification kit. Every immunoSEQ 96-well plate was sequenced on a dedicated single-read 150-cycle Illumina NextSeq 550 flow cell. The authors processed their data as follows. Because only junctional sequences without quality scores were contained in the immunoSEQ output, filtering matching that applied to full-length reads could not be performed. To assign V/J genes and CDR3, sequences were annotated against IMGT germline references using PyIR, a Python wrapper for IgBLAST v1.9. Any read was removed if the V/J assignment was weak (E-value above 1e-6), the CDR3 was missing, or the read contained stop codons, out-of-frame junctions, or ambiguous translated residues. A V3J clonotype was defined by an identical inferred V gene, J gene, and CDR3 amino acid sequence. Percentage overlap between repertoires was computed as shared unique clonotypes divided by the size of the smaller repertoire. Three approaches were used to assess repertoire richness: RTK rarefaction, the Chao1 estimator, and Recon v2.1 estimates of unobserved clonotypes. Generation probabilities were computed with OLGA for all TCRbeta clonotypes obtained by the gDNA method from several donors. As stored in TCRdb, this immuneACCESS dataset retains in-frame rearrangements with V and J assigned. A fraction of the clones does not appear; measured against another copy, unresolved V genes explain less than half of the discrepancy, and the remainder lacks a known reason. D and trimming come from the DNA, and the V and J calls and clone size come from that table. The sample yields a few hundred thousand clones; approximately 97% were counted once. Clones ranked in the top ten supply 0.057% of the sample.

The donors were healthy, HIV-negative adults with no recently reported acute infections or vaccinations. Every donor was a Caucasian adult living in Nashville, Tennessee, USA. CD4+ T cells were enriched through magnetic negative selection, after which naive cells were positively selected on CD45RA and the remaining negative fraction served as the memory subset. Blood was obtained by leukapheresis, after which PBMCs were separated by Ficoll-Histopaque density gradient centrifugation and cryopreserved in liquid nitrogen vapor phase. Analytical flow cytometry was used to check the purity and quantity of each magnetically sorted T cell population. Each sorted fraction had its genomic DNA isolated and then quantified by UV absorbance on a Nanodrop 2000c. The germline V gene encodes CDR1 MDHEN and CDR2 SYDVKM. The CDR3 numbers 18 residues from cysteine through phenylalanine. CDR3 DNA only is kept here, 54 bases in frame from base 1. V lost 10 bases and J lost 7 bases; the stretch between them is 32 bases long.

Summary of the overall study and its limitations: Sampling was limited to blood, and TCR repertoires in tissue likely differ from TCR repertoires in blood. Compared with non-shared clonotypes, clonotypes shared by all four sorted-subset donors had higher generation probabilities. Pairwise subsampling led to the expectation that sequencing depth would affect the degree of clonotype sharing among donors. The genetic and exposure-history diversity represented was limited by the small number of donors. When several donors were compared, the shared fraction of clonotypes was around 5.1% for naive CD4, over 3% for naive CD8, 2.3% for memory CD4, and less than 0.5% for memory CD8. Naive subsets generally had larger estimated clonotype richness than memory subsets did. Incomplete sequencing was indicated by rarefaction of sorted-subset datasets, despite the large sequencing depth.

This chain joins TRBV28 to TRBJ1-5; a weak D assignment points to TRBD1 (6 bases agree). Sequencing input: naive CD4+ T cells sorted from blood. Explained via the paper, the cell subset or site label denotes: CD45RA+ positively selected. The receptor's source is a woman in her 30s in good health. This receptor has the CDR3 CATSSESTGTKIGQPQHF. The nucleotides read TGTGCCACCTCCTCCGAATCGACCGGGACAAAAATAGGGCAGCCCCAGCATTTT. Outside the CDR3, residues come from the reference TRBV28 and TRBJ1-5 proteins, so the full variable domain is: DVKVTQSSRYLVKRTGEKVFLECVQDMDHENMFWYRQDPGLGLRLIYFSYDVKMKEKGDIPEGYSVSREKKERFSLILESASTNQTSMYLCATSSESTGTKIGQPQHFGDGTRLSIL.